Presented here are 4 T cell receptor beta chains from one specimen sequenced in a study of spatial heterogeneity in lung cancer. TCRdb redid the calling of the 5' RACE reads with MiXCR, one entry per CDR3 protein. The sample yields roughly 7,000 distinct CDR3 sequences, more than 13% seen once. Findings and limits, study-wide: The study found that expanded intratumoral alpha and beta TCR counts tracked tumor mutation counts.

These receptors' targets are unknown. The time point was: sample taken at primary tumor resection. This specimen consisted of lung tumor tissue, obtained at surgery. All receptors derive from a female donor with early-stage non-small cell lung cancer.

This clonotype came up many times. This beta chain is off target for a library built for alpha chains, so its abundance means little. V and J are TRBV28 and TRBJ2-3; D ambiguous. From germline, CDR1 is MDHEN and CDR2 SYDVKM. V was shortened by 1 base and J by 2 bases, with 10 bases between the two germline ends. There are 15 residues in the CDR3. CDR3 loop: CASSLSFTLTDTQYF. The DNA of the CDR3 is TGTGCCAGCAGTTTATCGTTCACTCTCACAGATACGCAGTATTTT.

This clonotype came up many times. This beta chain appears as a stray read in a library generated for alpha chains; its size is not informative. The chain couples TRBV7-2 to TRBJ2-2, with no clear D. With 5 bases removed from V and 6 bases from J, the gap between germline ends came to 19 bases. Germline CDR1 SGHTA, CDR2 FQGNSA. The CDR3 length is 16 residues. CDR3 amino acids: CASSPRGPRIAGELFF. The CDR3 nucleotides are TGTGCCAGCAGCCCGCGTGGACCCAGAATTGCCGGGGAGCTGTTTTTT.

There are many counts of this clonotype. This beta chain lies outside the target of a library built for alpha chains; its clone size means little. The chain has TRBV7-2 and TRBJ2-7; D possibly corresponds to TRBD1 (5 bases). Trimming left V 1 base short and J 2 bases short, with 15 bases between. In germline, CDR1 is SGHTA, CDR2 FQGNSA. CDR3 length: 16 residues. CDR3 bases: TGTGCCAGCAGCTTAGACCCTCCCGCCAGGGCCTACGAGCAGTACTTC. This encodes CASSLDPPARAYEQYF.

This clonotype came up many times. This beta chain represents an off-target read in a library built for alpha chains; its size is of limited meaning. CDR3 loop: CASSPQGTNTGELFF. For the CDR3, the DNA is TGTGCCAGCAGCCCACAGGGGACGAACACCGGGGAGCTGTTTTTT. V and J are TRBV5-5 and TRBJ2-2; 7 nucleotides match TRBD1. There are 15 residues in the CDR3. V was pared by 4 bases and J by 0 bases, with 3 bases of the junction left unmatched. CDR1 SGHKS and CDR2 YYEKEE come from the germline V gene (reference sequence).